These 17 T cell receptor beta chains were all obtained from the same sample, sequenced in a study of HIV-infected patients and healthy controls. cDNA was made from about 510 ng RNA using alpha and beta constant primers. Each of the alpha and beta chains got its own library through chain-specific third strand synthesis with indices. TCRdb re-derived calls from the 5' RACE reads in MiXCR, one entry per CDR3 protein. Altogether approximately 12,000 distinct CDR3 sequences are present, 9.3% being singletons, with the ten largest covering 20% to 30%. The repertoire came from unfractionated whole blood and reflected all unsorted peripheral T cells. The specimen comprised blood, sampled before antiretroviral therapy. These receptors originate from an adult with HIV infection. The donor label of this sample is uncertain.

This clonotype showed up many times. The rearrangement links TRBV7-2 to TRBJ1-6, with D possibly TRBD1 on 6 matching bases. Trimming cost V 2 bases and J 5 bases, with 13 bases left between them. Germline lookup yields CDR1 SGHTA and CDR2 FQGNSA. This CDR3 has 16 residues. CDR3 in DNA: TGTGCCAGCAGCTTAAGGCCCAGGGGAGATAATTCACCCCTCCACTTT. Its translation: CASSLRPRGDNSPLHF. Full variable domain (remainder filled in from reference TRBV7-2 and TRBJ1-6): GAGVSQSPSNKVTEKGKDVELRCDPISGHTALYWYRQSLGQGLEFLIYFQGNSAPDKSGLPSDRFSAERTGGSVSTLTIQRTQQEDSAVYLCASSLRPRGDNSPLHFGNGTRLTVT.

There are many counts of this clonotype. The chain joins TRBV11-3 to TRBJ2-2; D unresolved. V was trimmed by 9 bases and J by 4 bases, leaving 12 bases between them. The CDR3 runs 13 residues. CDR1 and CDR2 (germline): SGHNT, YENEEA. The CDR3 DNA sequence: TGTGCCAGTGAACAGACGGGCACCGGGGAGCTGTTTTTT. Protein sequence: CASEQTGTGELFF.

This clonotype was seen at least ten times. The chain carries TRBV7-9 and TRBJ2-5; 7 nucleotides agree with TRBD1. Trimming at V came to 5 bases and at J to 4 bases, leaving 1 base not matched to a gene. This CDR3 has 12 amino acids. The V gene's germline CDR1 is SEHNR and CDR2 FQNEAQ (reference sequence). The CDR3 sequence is CASSTGAETQYF. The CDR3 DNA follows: TGTGCCAGCAGCACAGGGGCAGAGACCCAGTACTTC.

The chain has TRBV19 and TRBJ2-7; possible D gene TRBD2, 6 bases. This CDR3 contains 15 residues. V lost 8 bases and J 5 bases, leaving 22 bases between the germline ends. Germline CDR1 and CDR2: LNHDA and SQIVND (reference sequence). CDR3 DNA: TGTGCCAGTTTGGGTTCCGGGCAGGGAGGAAACGAGCAGTACTTC. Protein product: CASLGSGQGGNEQYF.

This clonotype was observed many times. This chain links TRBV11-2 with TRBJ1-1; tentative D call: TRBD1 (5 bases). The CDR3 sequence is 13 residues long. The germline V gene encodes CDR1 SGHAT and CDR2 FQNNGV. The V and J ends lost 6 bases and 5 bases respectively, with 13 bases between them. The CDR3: CASRLQGETEAFF. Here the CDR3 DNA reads TGTGCCAGCAGACTACAAGGGGAAACTGAAGCTTTCTTT.

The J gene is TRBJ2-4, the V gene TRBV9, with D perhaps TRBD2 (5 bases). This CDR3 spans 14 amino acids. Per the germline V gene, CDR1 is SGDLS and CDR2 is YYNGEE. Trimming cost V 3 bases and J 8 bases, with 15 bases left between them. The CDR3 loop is CASSGLTLGDIQYF. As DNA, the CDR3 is TGTGCCAGCAGCGGTTTGACCCTGGGAGACATTCAGTACTTC. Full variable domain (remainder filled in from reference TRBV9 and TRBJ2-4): DSGVTQTPKHLITATGQRVTLRCSPRSGDLSVYWYQQSLDQGLQFLIQYYNGEERAKGNILERFSAQQFPDLHSELNLSSLELGDSALYFCASSGLTLGDIQYFGAGTRLSVL.

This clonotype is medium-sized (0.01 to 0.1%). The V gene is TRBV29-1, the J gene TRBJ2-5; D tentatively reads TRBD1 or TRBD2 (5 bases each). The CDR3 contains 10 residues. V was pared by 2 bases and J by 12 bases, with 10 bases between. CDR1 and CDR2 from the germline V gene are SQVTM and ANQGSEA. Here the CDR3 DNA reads TGCAGCGTTGAAAAGGGACGGAAGTACTTC. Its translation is CSVEKGRKYF.

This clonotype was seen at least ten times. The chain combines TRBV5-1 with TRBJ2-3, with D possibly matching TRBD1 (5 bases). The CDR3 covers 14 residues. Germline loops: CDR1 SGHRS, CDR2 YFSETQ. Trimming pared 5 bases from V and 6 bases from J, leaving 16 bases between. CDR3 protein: CASSPGHEADTQYF. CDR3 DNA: TGCGCCAGCAGTCCCGGACACGAGGCGGATACGCAGTATTTT. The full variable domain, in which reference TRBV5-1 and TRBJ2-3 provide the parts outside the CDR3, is KAGVTQTPRYLIKTRGQQVTLSCSPISGHRSVSWYQQTPGQGLQFLFEYFSETQRNKGNFPGRFSGRQFSNSRSEMNVSTLELGDSALYLCASSPGHEADTQYFGPGTRLTVL.

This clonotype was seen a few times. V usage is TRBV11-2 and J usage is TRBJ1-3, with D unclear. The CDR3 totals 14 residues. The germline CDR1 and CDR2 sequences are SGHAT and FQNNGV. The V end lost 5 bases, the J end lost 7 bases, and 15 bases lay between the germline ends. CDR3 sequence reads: CASSPSRTFNTIYF. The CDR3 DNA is TGTGCCAGCAGCCCATCCAGGACTTTTAACACCATATATTTT.

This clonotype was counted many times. In DNA, the CDR3 is TGCAGCGTTGTGGCAGGCGCGTATGGCTACACCTTC. This translates into CSVVAGAYGYTF. The chain recombines TRBV29-1 with TRBJ1-2, with unresolved D. CDR3 size: 12 residues. The germline V and J ends were trimmed by 4 bases and 5 bases, with 11 bases remaining between them. Germline V gene data show CDR1 as SQVTM and CDR2 as ANQGSEA.

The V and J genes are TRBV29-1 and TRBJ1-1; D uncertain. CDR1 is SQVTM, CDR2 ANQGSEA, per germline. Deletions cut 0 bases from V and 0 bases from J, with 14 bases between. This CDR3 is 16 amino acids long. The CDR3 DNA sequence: TGCAGCGTTGAAGATCCCGGGCAGCCTATGAACACTGAAGCTTTCTTT. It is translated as CSVEDPGQPMNTEAFF.

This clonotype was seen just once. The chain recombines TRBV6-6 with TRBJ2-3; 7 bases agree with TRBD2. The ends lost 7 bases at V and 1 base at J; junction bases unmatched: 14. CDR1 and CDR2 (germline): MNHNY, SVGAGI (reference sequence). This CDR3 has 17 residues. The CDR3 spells CASTPLTGGRGTDTQYF. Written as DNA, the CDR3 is TGTGCCAGCACCCCACTCACCGGGGGGAGGGGCACAGATACGCAGTATTTT.

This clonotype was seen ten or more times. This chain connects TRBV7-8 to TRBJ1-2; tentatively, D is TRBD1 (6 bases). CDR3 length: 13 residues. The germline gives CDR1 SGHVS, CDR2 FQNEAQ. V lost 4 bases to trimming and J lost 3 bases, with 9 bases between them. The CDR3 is CASSSQGYYGYTF. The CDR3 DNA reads TGTGCCAGCAGCTCGCAGGGGTACTATGGCTACACCTTC.

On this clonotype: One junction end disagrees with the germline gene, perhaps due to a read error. The CDR3 region is CATSDPGLDYGHTF. In DNA, the CDR3 is TGTGCCACCAGTGATCCCGGTTTGGACTATGGCCACACCTTC. The chain has TRBV24-1 and TRBJ1-2; D gene uncertain. The germline V gene encodes CDR1 KGHDR and CDR2 SFDVKD. The CDR3 is made up of 14 amino acids.

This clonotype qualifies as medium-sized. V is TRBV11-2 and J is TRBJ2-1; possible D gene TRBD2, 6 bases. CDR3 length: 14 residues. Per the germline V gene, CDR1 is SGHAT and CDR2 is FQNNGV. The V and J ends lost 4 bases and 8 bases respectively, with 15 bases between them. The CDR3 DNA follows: TGTGCCAGCAGCTGGGGGGACCTTCTGGATGAGCAGTTCTTC. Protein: CASSWGDLLDEQFF.

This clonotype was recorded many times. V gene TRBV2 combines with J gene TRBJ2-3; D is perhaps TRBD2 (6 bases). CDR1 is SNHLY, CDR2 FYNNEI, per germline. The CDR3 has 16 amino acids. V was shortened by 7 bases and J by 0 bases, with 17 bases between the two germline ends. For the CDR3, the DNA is TGTGCCAGCAAAAGGGCGCCGGGGACTAGCACAGATACGCAGTATTTT. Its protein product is CASKRAPGTSTDTQYF.

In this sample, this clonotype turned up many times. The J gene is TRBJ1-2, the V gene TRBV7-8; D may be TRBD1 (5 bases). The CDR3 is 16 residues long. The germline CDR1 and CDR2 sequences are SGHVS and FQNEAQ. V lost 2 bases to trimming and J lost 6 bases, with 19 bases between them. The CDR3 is CASSLYAGSWADGYTF. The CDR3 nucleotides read TGTGCCAGCAGCTTATATGCAGGGTCGTGGGCCGATGGCTACACCTTC.